This paragraph covers one TCR beta chain sequence. This sample is drawn from a study of human CD8 memory T cell subsets. This CDR3 spans 14 amino acids. Germline V lookup: CDR1 SGHVS, CDR2 FNYEAQ. The TCR beta sequencing libraries came from UMI-labeled 5' RACE. TCRdb re-called the 5' RACE reads and catalogs CDR3 proteins one per entry, DNA excluded. This table lists some 10,000 distinct CDR3 sequences. TPEX cells were CCR7+ PD-1+ TIGIT+ early memory CD8+ T cells with exhausted-like traits. This TCR was sampled from a human donor in good health. Sequenced sample: CD8+ T cells from PBMCs. This rearrangement joins TRBV7-6 to TRBJ1-1. The CDR3 sequence: CASSLGLSNTEAFF. The whole variable domain, filled in from reference TRBV7-6 and TRBJ1-1, reads GAGVSQSPRYKVTKRGQDVALRCDPISGHVSLYWYRQALGQGPEFLTYFNYEAQQDKSGLPNDRFSAERPEGSISTLTIQRTEQRDSAMYRCASSLGLSNTEAFFGQGTRLTVV.